The 4 T cell receptor beta chains below all came from one sample that was sequenced in a study of technical replicates of blood from four donors. The method was immunoSEQ multiplex PCR; TCRdb's version includes in-frame clones alone and lacks a portion of them. The sample carries some 74,000 clones, around nine tenths recorded once. What was sequenced was T cells isolated from PBMCs. These receptors all stem from a human donor in good health.

The rearrangement joins TRBV5-4 to TRBJ1-1; D is undetermined. Trimming took off 0 bases at V and 0 bases at J, with 6 bases between the two ends. CDR3 length equals 14 residues. The V gene's germline CDR1 is SGHNT and CDR2 YYREEE (reference sequence). The CDR3 loop reads CASSLGLMNTEAFF. CDR3 coding DNA: TGTGCCAGCAGCTTGGGACTCATGAACACTGAAGCTTTCTTT.

The V gene is TRBV28, the J gene TRBJ2-5, with D unresolved. V lost 7 bases and J lost 3, with 12 bases in between. The CDR3 spans 13 residues. Germline V gene data show CDR1 as MDHEN and CDR2 as SYDVKM. CDR3 in DNA: TGTGCCAGCACCCTGACACTTAAAGAGACCCAGTACTTC. Amino acids: CASTLTLKETQYF.

The rearrangement uses TRBV6-4 and TRBJ1-1, with TRBD1 matching 8 bases. Germline CDR1 MRHNA, CDR2 SNTAGT. CDR3 length: 13 residues. After removal of 5 bases from V and 5 bases from J, the junction contained 4 bases not matched to a gene. The CDR3 region is CASSRTGWTEAFF. As DNA, the CDR3 is TGTGCCAGCAGTCGGACAGGGTGGACTGAAGCTTTCTTT.

This clone was seen a single time. CDR3 DNA: TGCGCCAGCAGCCAAGAGGCGAGCAGGGGGGATACTGAGCAGTTCTTC. Protein sequence: CASSQEASRGDTEQFF. This chain links TRBV4-1 with TRBJ2-1, with D possibly being TRBD1 (7 bases). With 0 bases removed from V and 9 bases from J, the gap between germline ends came to 18 bases. Germline V lookup: CDR1 MGHRA, CDR2 YSYEKL. This CDR3 region has 16 residues.